This T cell receptor (beta chain) is drawn from a study of CXCR3-negative and CXCR3-positive naive CD8 T cells. CDR3 length: 12 residues. The germline V gene encodes CDR1 SQVTM and CDR2 ANQGSEA. It was by 5' RACE with UMI labels that the TRB cDNA libraries were prepared. TCRdb reprocessed the 5' RACE reads and stores each CDR3 protein as one record, lacking DNA. The repertoire table contains approximately 37,000 distinct CDR3 sequences. Material for sequencing was memory CD8+ T cells from blood. The chain uses TRBV29-1 and TRBJ2-7; TCRdb's assignment of TRBD1 cannot be checked, as there is no DNA. The receptor comes from a human donor in good health. Some clones in this sample may be carry-over from other donors' samples. The chain's CDR3 is CSVGGQRHEQYF.